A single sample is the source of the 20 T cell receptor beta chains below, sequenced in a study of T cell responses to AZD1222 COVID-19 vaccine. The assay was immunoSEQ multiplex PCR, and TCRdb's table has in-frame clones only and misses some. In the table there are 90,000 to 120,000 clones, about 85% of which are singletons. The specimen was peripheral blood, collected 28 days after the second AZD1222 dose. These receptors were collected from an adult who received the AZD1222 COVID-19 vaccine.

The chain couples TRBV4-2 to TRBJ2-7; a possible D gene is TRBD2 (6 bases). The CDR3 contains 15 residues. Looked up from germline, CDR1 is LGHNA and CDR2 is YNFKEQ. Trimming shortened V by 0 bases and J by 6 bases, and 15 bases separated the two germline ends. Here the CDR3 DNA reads TGTGCCAGCAGCCAAGATTCGGGGAATAGCGGCGAGCAGTACTTC. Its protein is CASSQDSGNSGEQYF.

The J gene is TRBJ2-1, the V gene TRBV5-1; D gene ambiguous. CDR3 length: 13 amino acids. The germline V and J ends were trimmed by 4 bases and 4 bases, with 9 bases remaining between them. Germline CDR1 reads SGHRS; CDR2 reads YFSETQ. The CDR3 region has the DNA TGCGCCAGCAGCGTATCTAGATACAATGAGCAGTTCTTC. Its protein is CASSVSRYNEQFF.

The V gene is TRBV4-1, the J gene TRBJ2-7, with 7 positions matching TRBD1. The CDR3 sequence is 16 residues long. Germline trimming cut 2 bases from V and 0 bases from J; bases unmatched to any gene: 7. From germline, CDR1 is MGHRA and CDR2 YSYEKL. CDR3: CASSQYPGQSSYEQYF. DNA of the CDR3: TGCGCCAGCAGCCAATACCCGGGACAGTCCTCCTACGAGCAGTACTTC.

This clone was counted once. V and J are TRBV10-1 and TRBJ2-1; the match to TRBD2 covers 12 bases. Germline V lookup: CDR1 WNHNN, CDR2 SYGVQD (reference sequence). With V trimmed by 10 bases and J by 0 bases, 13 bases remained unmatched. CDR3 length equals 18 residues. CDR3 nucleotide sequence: TGCGCCATCGGACGGACTAGCGGGACACTAAGCTCCTACAATGAGCAGTTCTTC. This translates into CAIGRTSGTLSSYNEQFF.

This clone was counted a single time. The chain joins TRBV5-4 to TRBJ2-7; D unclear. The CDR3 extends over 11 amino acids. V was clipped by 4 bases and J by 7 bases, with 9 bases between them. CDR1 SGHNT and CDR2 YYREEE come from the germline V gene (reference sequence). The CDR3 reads CASSLLGEQYF. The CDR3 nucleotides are TGTGCCAGCAGCCTGTTGGGTGAGCAGTACTTC.

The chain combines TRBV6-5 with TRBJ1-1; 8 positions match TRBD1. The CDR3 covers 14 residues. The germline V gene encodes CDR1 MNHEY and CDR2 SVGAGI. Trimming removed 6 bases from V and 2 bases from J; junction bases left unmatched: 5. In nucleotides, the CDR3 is TGTGCCAGCAGCGAGACAGGGGTTAACACTGAAGCTTTCTTT. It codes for CASSETGVNTEAFF.

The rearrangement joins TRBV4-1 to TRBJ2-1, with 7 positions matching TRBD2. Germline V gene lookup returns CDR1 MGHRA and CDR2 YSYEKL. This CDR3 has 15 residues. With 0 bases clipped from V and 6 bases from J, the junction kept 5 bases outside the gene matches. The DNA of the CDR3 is TGCGCCAGCAGCCAAGATGGGGGAGGGTTCAATGAGCAGTTCTTC. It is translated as CASSQDGGGFNEQFF.

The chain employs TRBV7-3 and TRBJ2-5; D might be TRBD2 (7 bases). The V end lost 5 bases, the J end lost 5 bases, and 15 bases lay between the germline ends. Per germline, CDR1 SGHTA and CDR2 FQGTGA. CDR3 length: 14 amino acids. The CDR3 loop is CASSPGGGAETQYF. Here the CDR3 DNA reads TGTGCCAGCAGCCCTGGGGGGGGCGCCGAGACCCAGTACTTC.

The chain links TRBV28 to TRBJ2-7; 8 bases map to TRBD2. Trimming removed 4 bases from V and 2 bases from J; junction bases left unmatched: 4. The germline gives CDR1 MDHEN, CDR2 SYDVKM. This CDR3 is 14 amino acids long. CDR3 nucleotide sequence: TGTGCCAGCAGTTCTCTAGCGGGCACCTACGAGCAGTACTTC. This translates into CASSSLAGTYEQYF. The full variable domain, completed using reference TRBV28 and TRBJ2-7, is DVKVTQSSRYLVKRTGEKVFLECVQDMDHENMFWYRQDPGLGLRLIYFSYDVKMKEKGDIPEGYSVSREKKERFSLILESASTNQTSMYLCASSSLAGTYEQYFGPGTRLTVT.

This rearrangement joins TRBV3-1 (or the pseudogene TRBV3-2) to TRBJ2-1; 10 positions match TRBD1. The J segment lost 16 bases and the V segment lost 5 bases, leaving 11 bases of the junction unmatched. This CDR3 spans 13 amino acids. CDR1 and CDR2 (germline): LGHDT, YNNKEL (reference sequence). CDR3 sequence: CASSRSGTGVQFF. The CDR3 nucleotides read TGTGCCAGCAGCAGATCCGGGACAGGGGTCCAATTCTTC.

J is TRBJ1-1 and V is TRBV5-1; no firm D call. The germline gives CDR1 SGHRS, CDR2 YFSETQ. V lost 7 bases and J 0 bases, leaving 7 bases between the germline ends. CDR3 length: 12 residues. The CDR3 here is CASGRLNTEAFF. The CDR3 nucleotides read TGCGCCAGCGGGCGGCTGAACACTGAAGCTTTCTTT.

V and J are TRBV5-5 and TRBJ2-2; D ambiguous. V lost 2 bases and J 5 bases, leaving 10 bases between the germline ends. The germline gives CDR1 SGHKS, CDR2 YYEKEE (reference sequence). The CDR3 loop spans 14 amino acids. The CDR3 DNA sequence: TGTGCCAGCAGCTTCGACGACGGGACCGGGGAGCTGTTTTTT. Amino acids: CASSFDDGTGELFF.

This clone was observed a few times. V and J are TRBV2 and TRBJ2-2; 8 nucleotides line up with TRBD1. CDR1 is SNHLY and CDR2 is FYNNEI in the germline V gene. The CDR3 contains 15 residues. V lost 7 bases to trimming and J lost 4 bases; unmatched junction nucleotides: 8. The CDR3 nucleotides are TGTGCCAGCACCCGCGGAGGACAGGGCACCGGGGAGCTGTTTTTT. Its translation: CASTRGGQGTGELFF.

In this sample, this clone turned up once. CDR3 region: CASSSQQGIYTEAFF. The DNA of the CDR3 is TGTGCCAGCAGCTCTCAACAGGGGATATACACTGAAGCTTTCTTT. The chain links TRBV5-4 to TRBJ1-1, with TRBD1 matching 7 bases. With 3 bases clipped from V and 3 bases from J, the junction kept 8 bases outside the gene matches. The length of the CDR3 is 15 residues. The germline V gene encodes CDR1 SGHNT and CDR2 YYREEE (reference sequence).

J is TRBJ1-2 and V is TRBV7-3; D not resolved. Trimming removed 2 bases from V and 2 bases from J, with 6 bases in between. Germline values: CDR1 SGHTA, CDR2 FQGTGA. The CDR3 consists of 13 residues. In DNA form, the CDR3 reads TGTGCCAGCAGCTTACCAGACAACTATGGCTACACCTTC. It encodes CASSLPDNYGYTF.

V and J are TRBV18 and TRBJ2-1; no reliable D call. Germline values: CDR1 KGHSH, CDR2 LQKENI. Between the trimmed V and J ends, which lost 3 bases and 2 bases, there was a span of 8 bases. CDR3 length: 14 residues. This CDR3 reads CASSPSRTYNEQFF. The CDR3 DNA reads TGTGCCAGCTCACCTAGCAGAACCTACAATGAGCAGTTCTTC.

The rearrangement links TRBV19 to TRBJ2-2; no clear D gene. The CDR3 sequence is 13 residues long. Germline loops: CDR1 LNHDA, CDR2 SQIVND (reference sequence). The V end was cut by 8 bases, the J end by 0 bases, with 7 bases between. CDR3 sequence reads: CASYGPNTGELFF. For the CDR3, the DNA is TGTGCCAGTTATGGCCCGAACACCGGGGAGCTGTTTTTT.

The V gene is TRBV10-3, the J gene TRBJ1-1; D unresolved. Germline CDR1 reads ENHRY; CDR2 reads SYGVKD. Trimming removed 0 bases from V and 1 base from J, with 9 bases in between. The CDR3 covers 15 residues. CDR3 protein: CAISESIGENTEAFF. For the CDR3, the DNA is TGTGCCATCAGTGAGTCGATTGGAGAGAACACTGAAGCTTTCTTT.

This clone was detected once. As DNA, the CDR3 is TGTGCCAGCAGCAGGAGATGGGACAGGCATAGCAATCAGCCCCAGCATTTT. Its protein is CASSRRWDRHSNQPQHF. The chain uses TRBV21-1 and TRBJ1-5; TRBD1 reflects the table's D call only, with no check against the DNA. TRBV21-1 has pseudogene status. The CDR3 loop spans 17 amino acids.

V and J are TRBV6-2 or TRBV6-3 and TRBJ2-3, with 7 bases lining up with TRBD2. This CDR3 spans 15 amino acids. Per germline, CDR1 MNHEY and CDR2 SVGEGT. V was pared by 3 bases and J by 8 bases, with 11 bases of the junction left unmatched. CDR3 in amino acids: CASSYRWREIGTQYF. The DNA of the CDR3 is TGTGCCAGCAGTTATCGCTGGCGGGAGATAGGTACGCAGTATTTT.